This T cell receptor beta chain was captured in a study of blood T cell repertoires in COVID-19. Turning to the study itself: The United States, Italy and Spain were the sources of the acute and convalescent COVID-19 samples. Sources were T cells, B-cell-depleted T cells, or PBMCs; the material itself was cDNA or gDNA.

Per the authors' pipeline: The authors estimated nucleated cell counts from reference gene primer amplification. Assay: immunoSEQ multiplex PCR; the TCRdb copy retains only in-frame clones and omits some. The V and J calls and clone size come from that table; D and trimming were worked out from the DNA. The sample holds 200,000 to 300,000 clones, around four fifths seen once. This CDR3 has 16 amino acids. Trimming pared 1 base from V and 0 bases from J, leaving 14 bases between. CDR1 is SGHRS, CDR2 YFSETQ, per germline. The origin of this receptor is a woman aged 55-69 years with active or convalescent COVID-19. Sequenced material: peripheral blood. This chain joins TRBV5-1 and TRBJ2-7; D not resolved. CDR3 DNA: TGCGCCAGCAGCTTGAAAGGAGATCCGGGCTCCTACGAGCAGTACTTC. Amino acid sequence: CASSLKGDPGSYEQYF. The full variable domain, with the rest looked up from reference TRBV5-1 and TRBJ2-7, is KAGVTQTPRYLIKTRGQQVTLSCSPISGHRSVSWYQQTPGQGLQFLFEYFSETQRNKGNFPGRFSGRQFSNSRSEMNVSTLELGDSALYLCASSLKGDPGSYEQYFGPGTRLTVT.